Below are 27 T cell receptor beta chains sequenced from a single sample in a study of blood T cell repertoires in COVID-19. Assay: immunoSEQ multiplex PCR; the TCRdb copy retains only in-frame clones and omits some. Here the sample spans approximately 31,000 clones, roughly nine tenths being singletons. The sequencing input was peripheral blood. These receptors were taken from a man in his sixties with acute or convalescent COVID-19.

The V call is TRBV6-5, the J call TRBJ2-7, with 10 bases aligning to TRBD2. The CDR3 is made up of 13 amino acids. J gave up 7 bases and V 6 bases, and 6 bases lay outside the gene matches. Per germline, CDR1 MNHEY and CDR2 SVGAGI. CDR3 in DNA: TGTGCCAGCAGGCTAGCGGGAGCTAGGGAGCAGTACTTC. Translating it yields CASRLAGAREQYF.

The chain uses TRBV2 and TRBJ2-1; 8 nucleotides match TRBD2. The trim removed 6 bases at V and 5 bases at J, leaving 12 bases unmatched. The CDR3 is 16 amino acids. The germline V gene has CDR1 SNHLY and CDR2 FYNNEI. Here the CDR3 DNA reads TGTGCCAGCAGGGCACGTGGGCGGGAGGTCCACAATGAGCAGTTCTTC. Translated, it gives CASRARGREVHNEQFF.

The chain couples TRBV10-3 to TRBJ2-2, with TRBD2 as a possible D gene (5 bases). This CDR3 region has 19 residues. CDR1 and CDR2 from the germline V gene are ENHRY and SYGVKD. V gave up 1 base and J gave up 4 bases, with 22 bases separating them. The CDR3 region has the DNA TGTGCCATCAGTGAGTGGGCAGAGGGCCTCCGAGGTGTCACCGGGGAGCTGTTTTTT. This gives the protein CAISEWAEGLRGVTGELFF.

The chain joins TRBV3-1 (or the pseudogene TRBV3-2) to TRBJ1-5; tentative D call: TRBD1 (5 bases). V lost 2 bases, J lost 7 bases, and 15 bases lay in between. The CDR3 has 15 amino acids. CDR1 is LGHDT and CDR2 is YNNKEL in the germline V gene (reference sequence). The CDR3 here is CASSQRRGSGQPQHF. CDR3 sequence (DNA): TGTGCCAGCAGCCAAAGGCGGGGGTCGGGGCAGCCCCAGCATTTT.

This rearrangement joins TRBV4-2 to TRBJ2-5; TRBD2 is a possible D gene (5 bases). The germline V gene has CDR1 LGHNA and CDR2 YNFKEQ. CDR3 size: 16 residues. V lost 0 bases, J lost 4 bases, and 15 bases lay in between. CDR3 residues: CASSQELLGVGETQYF. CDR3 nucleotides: TGTGCCAGCAGCCAAGAACTATTGGGAGTAGGAGAGACCCAGTACTTC.

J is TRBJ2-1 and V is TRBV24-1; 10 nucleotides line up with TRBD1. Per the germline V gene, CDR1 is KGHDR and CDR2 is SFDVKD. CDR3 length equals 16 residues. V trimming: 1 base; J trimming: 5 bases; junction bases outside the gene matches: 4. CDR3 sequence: CATSDFGDRGNNEQFF. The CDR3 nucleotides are TGTGCCACCAGTGATTTTGGGGACAGGGGAAACAATGAGCAGTTCTTC.

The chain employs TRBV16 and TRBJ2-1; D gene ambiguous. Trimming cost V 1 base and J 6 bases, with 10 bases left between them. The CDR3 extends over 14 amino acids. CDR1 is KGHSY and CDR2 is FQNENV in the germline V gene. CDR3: CASSQYEDFNEQFF. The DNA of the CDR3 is TGTGCCAGCAGCCAATATGAGGATTTCAATGAGCAGTTCTTC.

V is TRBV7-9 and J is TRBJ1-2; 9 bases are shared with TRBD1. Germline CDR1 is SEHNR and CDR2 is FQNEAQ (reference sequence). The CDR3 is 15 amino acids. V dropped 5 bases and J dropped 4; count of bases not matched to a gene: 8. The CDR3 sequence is CASSALQGASYGYTF. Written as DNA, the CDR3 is TGTGCCAGCAGCGCTTTACAGGGGGCGAGCTATGGCTACACCTTC.

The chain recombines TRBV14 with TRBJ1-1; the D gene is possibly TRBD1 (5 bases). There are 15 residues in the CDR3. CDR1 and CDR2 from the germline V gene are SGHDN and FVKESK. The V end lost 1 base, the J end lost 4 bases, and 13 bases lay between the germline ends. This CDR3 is CASSQGRGGSTEAFF. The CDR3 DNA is TGTGCCAGCAGCCAAGGTAGGGGCGGGAGCACTGAAGCTTTCTTT. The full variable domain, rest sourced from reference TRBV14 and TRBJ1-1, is EAGVTQFPSHSVIEKGQTVTLRCDPISGHDNLYWYRRVMGKEIKFLLHFVKESKQDESGMPNNRFLAERTGGTYSTLKVQPAELEDSGVYFCASSQGRGGSTEAFFGQGTRLTVV.

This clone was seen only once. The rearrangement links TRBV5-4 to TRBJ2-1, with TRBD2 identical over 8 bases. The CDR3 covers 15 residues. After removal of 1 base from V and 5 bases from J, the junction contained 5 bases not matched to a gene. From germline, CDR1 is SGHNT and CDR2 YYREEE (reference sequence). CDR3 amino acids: CASSLYGGVNNEQFF. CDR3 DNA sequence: TGTGCCAGCAGCTTGTACGGGGGGGTCAACAATGAGCAGTTCTTC.

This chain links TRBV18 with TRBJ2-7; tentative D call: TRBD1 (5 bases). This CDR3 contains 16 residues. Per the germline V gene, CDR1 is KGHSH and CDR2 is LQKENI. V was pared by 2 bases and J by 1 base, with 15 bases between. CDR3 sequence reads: CASSPSDRSASYEQYF. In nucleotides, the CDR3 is TGTGCCAGCTCACCAAGTGACAGATCGGCGTCCTACGAGCAGTACTTC.

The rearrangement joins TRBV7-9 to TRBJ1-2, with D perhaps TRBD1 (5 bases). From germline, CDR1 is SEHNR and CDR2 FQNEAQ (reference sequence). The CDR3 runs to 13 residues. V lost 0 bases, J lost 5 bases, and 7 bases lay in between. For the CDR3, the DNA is TGTGCCAGCAGCTTAGCTCGACAGTATGGCTACACCTTC. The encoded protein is CASSLARQYGYTF.

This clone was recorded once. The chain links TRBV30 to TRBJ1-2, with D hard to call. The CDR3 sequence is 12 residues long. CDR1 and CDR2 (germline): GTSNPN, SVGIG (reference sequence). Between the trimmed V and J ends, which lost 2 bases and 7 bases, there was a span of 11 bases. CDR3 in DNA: TGTGCCTGGAGTTTTGCGTCGGGTGGCTACACCTTC. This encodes CAWSFASGGYTF. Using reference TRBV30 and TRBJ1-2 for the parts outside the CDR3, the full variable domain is SQTIHQWPATLVQPVGSPLSLECTVEGTSNPNLYWYRQAAGRGLQLLFYSVGIGQISSEVPQNLSASRPQDRQFILSSKKLLLSDSGFYLCAWSFASGGYTFGSGTRLTVV.

CDR3 sequence: CASSLGSTVTYEQYV. Written as DNA, the CDR3 is TGTGCCAGCAGCTTAGGTTCTACAGTCACCTACGAGCAGTACGTC. The chain combines TRBV11-2 with TRBJ2-7; no clear D. CDR3 length: 15 residues. With 1 base removed from V and 2 bases from J, the gap between germline ends came to 12 bases. Germline CDR1 reads SGHAT; CDR2 reads FQNNGV.

The CDR3 DNA sequence: TGTGCCATCAGTCCACGCGCGGGAGTAGATACGCAGTATTTT. Its protein product is CAISPRAGVDTQYF. The chain employs TRBV10-3 and TRBJ2-3; 7 bases agree with TRBD2. There are 14 residues in the CDR3. Germline V gene sequence: CDR1 ENHRY, CDR2 SYGVKD. The junction had 7 bases not matched to a gene; V was cut back by 5 bases and J by 5 bases.

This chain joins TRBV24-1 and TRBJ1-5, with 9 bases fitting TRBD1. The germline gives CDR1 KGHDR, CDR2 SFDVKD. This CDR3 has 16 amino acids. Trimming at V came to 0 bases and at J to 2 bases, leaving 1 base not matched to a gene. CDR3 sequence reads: CATSDLWDRGNQPQHF. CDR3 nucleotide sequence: TGTGCCACCAGTGATTTGTGGGACAGGGGCAATCAGCCCCAGCATTTT.

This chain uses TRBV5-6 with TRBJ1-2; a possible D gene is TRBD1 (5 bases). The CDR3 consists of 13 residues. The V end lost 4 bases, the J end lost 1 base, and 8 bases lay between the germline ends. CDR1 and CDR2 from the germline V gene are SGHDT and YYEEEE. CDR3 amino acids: CASSDGHNYGYTF. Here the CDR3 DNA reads TGTGCCAGCAGCGATGGACATAACTATGGCTACACCTTC.

CDR3 in amino acids: CASSLDGQAKNTGELFF. The CDR3 nucleotides are TGCGCCAGCAGCTTGGACGGACAGGCAAAGAACACCGGGGAGCTGTTTTTT. The rearrangement links TRBV5-1 to TRBJ2-2, with 7 bases matching TRBD1. The CDR3 runs to 17 residues. Germline trimming cut 0 bases from V and 1 base from J; bases unmatched to any gene: 6. Germline-derived CDR1 and CDR2 are SGHRS and YFSETQ.

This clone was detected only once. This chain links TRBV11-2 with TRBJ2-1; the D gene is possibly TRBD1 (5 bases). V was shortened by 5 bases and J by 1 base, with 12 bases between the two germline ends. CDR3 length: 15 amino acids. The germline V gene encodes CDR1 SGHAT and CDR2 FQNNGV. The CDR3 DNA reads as TGTGCCAGCAGCCCCCGCGACAGATCCTACAATGAGCAGTTCTTC. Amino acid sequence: CASSPRDRSYNEQFF.

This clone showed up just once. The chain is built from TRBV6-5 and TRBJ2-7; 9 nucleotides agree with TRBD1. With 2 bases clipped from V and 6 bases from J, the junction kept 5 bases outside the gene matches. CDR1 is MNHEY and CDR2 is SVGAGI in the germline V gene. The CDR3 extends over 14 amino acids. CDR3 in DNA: TGTGCCAGCAGTTACGGGGGGACAGGGCCCGAGCAGTACTTC. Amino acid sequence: CASSYGGTGPEQYF.

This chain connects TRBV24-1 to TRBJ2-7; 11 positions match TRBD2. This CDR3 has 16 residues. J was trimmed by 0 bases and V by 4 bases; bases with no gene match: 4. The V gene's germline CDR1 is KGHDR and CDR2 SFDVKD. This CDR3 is CATSESGTSGSYEQYF. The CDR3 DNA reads TGTGCCACCAGTGAATCCGGGACTAGCGGCTCCTACGAGCAGTACTTC.

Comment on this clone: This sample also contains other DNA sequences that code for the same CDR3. CDR3 amino acids: CASSPLAGPYNEQFF. As DNA, the CDR3 is TGTGCCAGCAGCCCACTAGCGGGGCCTTACAATGAGCAGTTCTTC. This chain connects TRBV7-2 to TRBJ2-1; TRBD2 matches at 10 bases. The CDR3 has 15 amino acids. Germline trimming cut 5 bases from V and 4 bases from J; bases unmatched to any gene: 5. The germline gives CDR1 SGHTA, CDR2 FQGNSA.

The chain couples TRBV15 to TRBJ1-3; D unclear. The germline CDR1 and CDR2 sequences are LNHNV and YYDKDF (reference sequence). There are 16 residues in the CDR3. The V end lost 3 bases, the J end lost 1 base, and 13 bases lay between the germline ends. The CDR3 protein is CATSSSLGSSGNTIYF. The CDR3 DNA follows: TGTGCCACCAGCAGTTCTTTAGGGAGTTCTGGAAACACCATATATTTT.

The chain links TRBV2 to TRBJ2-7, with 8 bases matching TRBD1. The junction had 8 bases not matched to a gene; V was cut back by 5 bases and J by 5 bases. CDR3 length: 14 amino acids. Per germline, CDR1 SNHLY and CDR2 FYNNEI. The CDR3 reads CASSWTGPPHEQYF. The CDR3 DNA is TGTGCCAGCAGTTGGACAGGGCCTCCCCACGAGCAGTACTTC. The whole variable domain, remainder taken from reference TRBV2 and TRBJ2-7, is EPEVTQTPSHQVTQMGQEVILRCVPISNHLYFYWYRQILGQKVEFLVSFYNNEISEKSEIFDDQFSVERPDGSNFTLKIRSTKLEDSAMYFCASSWTGPPHEQYFGPGTRLTVT.

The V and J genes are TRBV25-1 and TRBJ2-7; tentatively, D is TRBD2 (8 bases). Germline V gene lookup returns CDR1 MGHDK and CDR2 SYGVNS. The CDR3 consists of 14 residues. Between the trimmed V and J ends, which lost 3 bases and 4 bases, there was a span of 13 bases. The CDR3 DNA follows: TGTGCCAGCAGTGACGGGAGGGGGCTGTACGAGCAGTACTTC. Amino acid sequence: CASSDGRGLYEQYF.

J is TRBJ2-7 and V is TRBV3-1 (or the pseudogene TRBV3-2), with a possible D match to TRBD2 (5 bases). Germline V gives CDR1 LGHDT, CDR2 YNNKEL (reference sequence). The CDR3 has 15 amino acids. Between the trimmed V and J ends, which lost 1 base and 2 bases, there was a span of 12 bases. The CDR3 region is CASSQGTFLAYEQYF. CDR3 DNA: TGTGCCAGCAGCCAAGGGACTTTTCTCGCCTACGAGCAGTACTTC.

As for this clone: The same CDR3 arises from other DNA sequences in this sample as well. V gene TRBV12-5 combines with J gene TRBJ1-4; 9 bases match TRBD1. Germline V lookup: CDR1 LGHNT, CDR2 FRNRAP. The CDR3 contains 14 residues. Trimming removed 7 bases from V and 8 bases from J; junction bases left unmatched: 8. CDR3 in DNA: TGTGCTAGTGCCACGGACAGGGGAGGAGAAAAACTGTTTTTT. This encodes CASATDRGGEKLFF.